The TCR beta chain described here comes from a study of T cell responses to AZD1222 COVID-19 vaccine. Study-wide findings and caveats: Clonal diversity was possibly underestimated; the donors were predominantly white British and more often female.

The method was immunoSEQ multiplex PCR; TCRdb's version includes in-frame clones alone and lacks a portion of them. The repertoire has about 83,000 clones, 88% of them found once; the top ten carry roughly 4.5%. Comments on this clone: Antigen specificity is unknown.

The germline gives CDR1 LGHNA, CDR2 YSLEER. The CDR3 extends over 18 amino acids. The V gene end was trimmed by 1 base and the J gene end by 6 bases; junction bases not matched to a gene: 15. The receptor was isolated from an adult in good health. The rearrangement links TRBV4-3 to TRBJ2-1; TRBD2 matches at 7 bases. Sequenced material: peripheral blood, taken on day 0 of MenACWY control vaccination. The CDR3: CASSQVGYWGRVGNEQFF. The CDR3 bases are TGCGCCAGCAGCCAAGTTGGGTACTGGGGGAGGGTGGGCAATGAGCAGTTCTTC.